The sequence of this T cell receptor (beta chain) was determined in a study of T cell responses to AZD1222 COVID-19 vaccine. Regarding the study as a whole: Baseline serology detected seropositivity in only 5 to 7 AZD1222 recipients. Repertoire sampling was restricted to post-peak T cell response timepoints.

With regard to this clone: Its antigen is unidentified.

CDR3 length: 12 amino acids. Trimming stripped 0 bases from V and 7 bases from J, with 6 bases between. Germline loops: CDR1 LNHDA, CDR2 SQIVND (reference sequence). Assay: immunoSEQ multiplex PCR; the TCRdb copy retains only in-frame clones and omits some. The table has 150,000 or so clones, approximately 90% seen once. This sequence originates from an adult in good health. The chain has TRBV19 and TRBJ1-1; D is possibly TRBD1 (5 bases). The sequencing used peripheral blood, collected on day 0 of AZD1222 vaccination. The CDR3: CASSIEGDEAFF. CDR3 DNA: TGTGCCAGTAGTATAGAAGGGGATGAAGCTTTCTTT.